This T cell receptor (beta chain) derives from a study of Graves' ophthalmopathy and Graves' hyperthyroidism. CDR1 and CDR2 (germline): MGHRA, YSYEKL. V lost 1 base and J 3 bases, leaving 9 bases between the germline ends. This CDR3 comprises 15 residues. For repertoire sequencing, the TCR beta CDR3 regions were amplified from RNA transcripts. First-round RT-PCR employed HTBI primers, with a second-round multiplex PCR after it. TCRdb reanalysed the multiplex PCR reads using MiXCR and keeps one entry per CDR3 protein. Of around 670,000 distinct CDR3 sequences listed, around 40% are singletons. Sequences were obtained from peripheral blood. The sequence came from an adult man with Graves' ophthalmopathy. The chain recombines TRBV4-1 with TRBJ2-2; D is undetermined. The chain's CDR3 is CASSQVSTYTGELFF. The CDR3 bases are TGCGCCAGCAGCCAAGTATCCACGTACACCGGGGAGCTGTTTTTT.